The entry below gives a single T cell receptor (beta chain) sequence along with its context. This clonotype came up many times. The antigen this receptor binds is unknown. No base-level quality is on record; no much larger clone is a single base apart. For sequencing, an Illumina HiSeq 2500 was employed. Quantitative 5'-RACE with molecular barcodes was used to prepare TCR beta libraries. Turning to the authors' computational methods: A new computational method based on a probabilistic model of VDJ rearrangement was used to identify disease-linked TCR variants. TCRdb ran its own pipeline on the public reads, namely fastp trimming at Q25 and MiXCR clone calling, and kept in-frame beta chains. Rows are unified per CDR3 protein, each entry keeping the most common DNA and genes. TCRdb's processing, not the study's, gives the V and J calls here. The sample table contains 500,000 to 650,000 distinct CDR3 sequences; only one count was recorded for about 5% of them. Of the sample, around 3.5% is held by the ten largest clones.

The data were obtained in a study of CD8 T cells in ankylosing spondylitis (dated by TCRdb to the late 2010s). Some background on the complete study: To find TCR variants linked to disease, the study profiled T cell receptor beta repertoires in ankylosing spondylitis patients and healthy donors. The full study cohort comprised around 25 ankylosing spondylitis patients and some 100 healthy donors. Samples of peripheral blood were taken, and for ankylosing spondylitis patients, synovial fluid was collected as well.

Per the germline V gene, SGHVS is the CDR1 and FQNEAQ is the CDR2. There are 16 amino acids in the CDR3, from cysteine to phenylalanine inclusive. Only the CDR3 region is kept as DNA, spanning 48 bases read in frame from base 1. V and J are trimmed by 3 bases and 4 bases, and the gene matches miss 11 bases of the junction. The research as a whole found: Blood from ankylosing spondylitis patients appeared to be characterized by a TCR beta motif composed of roughly eight highly homologous amino acid variants. The disease-linked clones were reported as significantly enriched in matched synovial fluid samples from ankylosing spondylitis patients. The disease-linked clones had a CD8+ phenotype and were found at relatively low frequencies in peripheral blood. Some motif variants were previously reported in synovial fluid and blood of reactive arthritis patients, suggesting common disease-initiation mechanisms.

This chain is built from TRBV7-8 and TRBJ2-5, with TRBD1 matching 7 junction bases. The specimen sequenced was blood, either unsorted or a sorted T cell fraction (not recorded which). This TCR came from a male donor with ankylosing spondylitis. CDR3 protein: CASSLTETGIRETQYF. The DNA sequence is TGTGCCAGCAGCTTGACTGAGACAGGGATACGAGAGACCCAGTACTTC.